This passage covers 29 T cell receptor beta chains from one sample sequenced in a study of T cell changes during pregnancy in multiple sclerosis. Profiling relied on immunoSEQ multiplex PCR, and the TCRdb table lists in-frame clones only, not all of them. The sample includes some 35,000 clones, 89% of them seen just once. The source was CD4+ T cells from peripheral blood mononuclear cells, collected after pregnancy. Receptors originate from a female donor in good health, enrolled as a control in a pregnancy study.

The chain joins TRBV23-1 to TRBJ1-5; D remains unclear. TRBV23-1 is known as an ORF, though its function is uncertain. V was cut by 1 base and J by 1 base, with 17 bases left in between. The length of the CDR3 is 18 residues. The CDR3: CASSQFLGKVGSNQPQHF. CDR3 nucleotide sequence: TGCGCCAGCAGTCAATTCCTCGGGAAGGTGGGGAGCAATCAGCCCCAGCATTTT.

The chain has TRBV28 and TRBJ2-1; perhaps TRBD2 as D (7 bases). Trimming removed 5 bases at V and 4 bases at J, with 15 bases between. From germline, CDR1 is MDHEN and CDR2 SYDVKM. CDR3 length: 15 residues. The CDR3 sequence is CASSPRGAGYNEQFF. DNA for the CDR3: TGTGCCAGCAGTCCCCGGGGGGCGGGGTACAATGAGCAGTTCTTC.

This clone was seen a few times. Written as DNA, the CDR3 is TGCAGCGTCAGCACAGGAAGCGATAATTCACCCCTCCACTTT. Protein sequence: CSVSTGSDNSPLHF. The chain combines TRBV29-1 with TRBJ1-6; a possible D gene is TRBD1 (5 bases). Germline V gene lookup returns CDR1 SQVTM and CDR2 ANQGSEA. The CDR3 runs to 14 residues. The ends were cut back, 6 bases at V and 5 bases at J, with 14 bases in the middle.

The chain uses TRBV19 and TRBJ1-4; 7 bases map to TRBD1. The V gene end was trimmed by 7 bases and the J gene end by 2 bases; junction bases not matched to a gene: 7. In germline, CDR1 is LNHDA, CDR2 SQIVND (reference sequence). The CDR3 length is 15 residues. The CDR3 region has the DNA TGTGCCAGTAATCCGAGACAGGGCACTAATGAAAAACTGTTTTTT. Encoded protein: CASNPRQGTNEKLFF.

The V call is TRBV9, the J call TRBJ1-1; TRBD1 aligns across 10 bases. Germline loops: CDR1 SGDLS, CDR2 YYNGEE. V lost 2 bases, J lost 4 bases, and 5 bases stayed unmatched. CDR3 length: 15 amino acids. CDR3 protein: CASSVGQGVSTEAFF. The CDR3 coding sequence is TGTGCCAGCAGCGTTGGACAGGGGGTATCCACTGAAGCTTTCTTT.

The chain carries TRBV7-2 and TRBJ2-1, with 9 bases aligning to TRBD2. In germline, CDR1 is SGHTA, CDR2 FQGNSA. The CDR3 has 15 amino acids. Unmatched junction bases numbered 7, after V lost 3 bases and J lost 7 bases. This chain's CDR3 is CASSFHSGRVNEQFF. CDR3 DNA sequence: TGTGCCAGCAGCTTTCATAGCGGGAGAGTGAATGAGCAGTTCTTC.

The CDR3 is CASSQDRTWGWFF. The CDR3 region has the DNA TGCGCCAGCAGCCAAGATCGGACATGGGGTTGGTTCTTC. The V and J genes are TRBV4-1 and TRBJ2-1, with D possibly TRBD1 on 5 matching bases. CDR1 MGHRA and CDR2 YSYEKL come from the germline V gene. The CDR3 is 13 residues long. V was shortened by 0 bases and J by 15 bases, with 15 bases between the two germline ends.

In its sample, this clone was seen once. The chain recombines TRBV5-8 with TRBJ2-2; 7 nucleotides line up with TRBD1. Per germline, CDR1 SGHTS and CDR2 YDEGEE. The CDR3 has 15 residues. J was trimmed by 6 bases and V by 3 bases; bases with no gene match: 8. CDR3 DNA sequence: TGTGCCAGCAGCTCGCGGCACAGGGGCGCCGGGGAGCTGTTTTTT. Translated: CASSSRHRGAGELFF.

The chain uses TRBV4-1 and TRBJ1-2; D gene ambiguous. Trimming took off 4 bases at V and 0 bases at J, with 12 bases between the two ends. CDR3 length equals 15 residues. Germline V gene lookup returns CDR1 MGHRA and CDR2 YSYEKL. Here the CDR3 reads CASSPLDGTNYGYTF. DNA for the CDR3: TGCGCCAGCAGCCCACTCGACGGGACTAACTATGGCTACACCTTC.

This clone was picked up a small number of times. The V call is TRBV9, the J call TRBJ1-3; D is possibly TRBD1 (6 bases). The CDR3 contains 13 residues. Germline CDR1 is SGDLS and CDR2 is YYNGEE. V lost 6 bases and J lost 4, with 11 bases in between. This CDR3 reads CASNRDDGNTIYF. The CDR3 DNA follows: TGTGCCAGCAACAGGGATGACGGAAACACCATATATTTT. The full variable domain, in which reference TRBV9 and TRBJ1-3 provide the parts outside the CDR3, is DSGVTQTPKHLITATGQRVTLRCSPRSGDLSVYWYQQSLDQGLQFLIQYYNGEERAKGNILERFSAQQFPDLHSELNLSSLELGDSALYFCASNRDDGNTIYFGEGSWLTVV.

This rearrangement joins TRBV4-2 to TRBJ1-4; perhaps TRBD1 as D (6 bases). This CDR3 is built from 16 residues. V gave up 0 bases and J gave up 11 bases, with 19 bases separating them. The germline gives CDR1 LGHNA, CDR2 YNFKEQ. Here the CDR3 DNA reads TGTGCCAGCAGCCAAGAAGGCACGGGGGGCGGTGGGAAACTGTTTTTT. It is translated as CASSQEGTGGGGKLFF.

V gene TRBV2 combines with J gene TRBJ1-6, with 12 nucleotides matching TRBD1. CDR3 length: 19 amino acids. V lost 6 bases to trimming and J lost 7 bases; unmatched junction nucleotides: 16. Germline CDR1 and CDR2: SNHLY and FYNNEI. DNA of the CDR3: TGTGCCAGCAGCTACACGGGACAGGGGGCGCCGGGGGCCAATTCACCCCTCCACTTT. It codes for CASSYTGQGAPGANSPLHF.

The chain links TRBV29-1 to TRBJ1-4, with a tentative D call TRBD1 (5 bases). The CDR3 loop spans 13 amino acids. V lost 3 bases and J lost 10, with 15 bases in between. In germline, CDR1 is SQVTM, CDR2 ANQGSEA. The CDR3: CSVEGPRGGKLFF. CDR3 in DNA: TGCAGCGTTGAGGGGCCCCGCGGGGGAAAACTGTTTTTT.

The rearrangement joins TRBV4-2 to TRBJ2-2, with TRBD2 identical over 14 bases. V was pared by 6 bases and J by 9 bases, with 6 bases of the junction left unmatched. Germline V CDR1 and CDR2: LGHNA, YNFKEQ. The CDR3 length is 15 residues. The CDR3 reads CASRPTSGGARELFF. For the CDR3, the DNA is TGTGCCAGCAGACCGACTAGCGGGGGGGCCCGGGAGCTGTTTTTT.

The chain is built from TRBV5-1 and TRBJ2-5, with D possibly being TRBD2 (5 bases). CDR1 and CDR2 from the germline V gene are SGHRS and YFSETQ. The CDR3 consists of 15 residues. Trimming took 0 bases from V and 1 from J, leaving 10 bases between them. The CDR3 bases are TGCGCCAGCAGCTTGGCAGGACTCTTCCAAGAGACCCAGTACTTC. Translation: CASSLAGLFQETQYF.

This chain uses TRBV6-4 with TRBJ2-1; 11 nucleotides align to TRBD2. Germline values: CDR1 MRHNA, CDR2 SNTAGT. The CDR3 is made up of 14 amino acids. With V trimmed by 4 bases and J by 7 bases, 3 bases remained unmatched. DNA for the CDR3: TGTGCCAGCAGTGTAGCGGGGGGGCGTAATGAGCAGTTCTTC. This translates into CASSVAGGRNEQFF.

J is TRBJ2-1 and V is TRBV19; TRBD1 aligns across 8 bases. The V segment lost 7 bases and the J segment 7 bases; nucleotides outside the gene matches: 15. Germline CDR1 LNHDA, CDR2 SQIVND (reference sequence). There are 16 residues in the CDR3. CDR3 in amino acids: CASTKADRHRGNEQFF. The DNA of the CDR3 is TGTGCCAGTACCAAGGCGGACCGTCACAGGGGGAATGAGCAGTTCTTC.

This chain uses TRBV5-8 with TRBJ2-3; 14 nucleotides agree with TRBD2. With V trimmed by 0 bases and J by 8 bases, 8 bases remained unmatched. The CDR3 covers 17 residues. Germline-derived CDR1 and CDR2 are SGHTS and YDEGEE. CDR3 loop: CASSLGGLAGGSGTQYF. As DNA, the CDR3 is TGTGCCAGCAGCTTGGGCGGACTAGCGGGGGGATCGGGTACGCAGTATTTT.

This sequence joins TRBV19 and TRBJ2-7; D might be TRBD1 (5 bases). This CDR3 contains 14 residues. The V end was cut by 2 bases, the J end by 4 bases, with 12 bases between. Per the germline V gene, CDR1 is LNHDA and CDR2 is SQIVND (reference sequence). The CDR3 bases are TGTGCCAGTAGTATAAATCAGGGCACGTACGAGCAGTACTTC. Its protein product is CASSINQGTYEQYF.

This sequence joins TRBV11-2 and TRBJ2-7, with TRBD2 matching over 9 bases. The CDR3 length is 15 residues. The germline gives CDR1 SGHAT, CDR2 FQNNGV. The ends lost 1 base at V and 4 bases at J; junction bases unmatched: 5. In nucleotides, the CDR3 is TGTGCCAGCAGCTTAGCTAGCGGGATAAGATACGAGCAGTACTTC. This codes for CASSLASGIRYEQYF.

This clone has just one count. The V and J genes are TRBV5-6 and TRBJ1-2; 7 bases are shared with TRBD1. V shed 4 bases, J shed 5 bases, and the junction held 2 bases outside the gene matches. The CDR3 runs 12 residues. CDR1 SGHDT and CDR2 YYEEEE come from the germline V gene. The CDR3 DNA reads TGTGCCAGCAGCGGCAGGGGGTATGGCTACACCTTC. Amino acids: CASSGRGYGYTF. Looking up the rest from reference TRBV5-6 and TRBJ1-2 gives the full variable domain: DAGVTQSPTHLIKTRGQQVTLRCSPKSGHDTVSWYQQALGQGPQFIFQYYEEEERQRGNFPDRFSGHQFPNYSSELNVNALLLGDSALYLCASSGRGYGYTFGSGTRLTVV.

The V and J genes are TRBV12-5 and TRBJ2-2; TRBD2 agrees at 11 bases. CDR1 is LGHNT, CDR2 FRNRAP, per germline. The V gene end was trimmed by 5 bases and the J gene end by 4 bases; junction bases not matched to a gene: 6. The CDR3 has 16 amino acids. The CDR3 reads CASGQIAGGSTGELFF. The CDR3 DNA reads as TGTGCTAGTGGTCAAATAGCGGGGGGGAGCACCGGGGAGCTGTTTTTT.

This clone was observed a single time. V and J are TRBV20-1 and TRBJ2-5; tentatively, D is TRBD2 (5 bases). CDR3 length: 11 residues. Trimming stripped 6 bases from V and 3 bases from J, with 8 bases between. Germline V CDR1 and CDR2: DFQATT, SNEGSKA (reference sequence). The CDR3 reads CSAGVKETQYF. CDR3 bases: TGCAGTGCGGGAGTCAAAGAGACCCAGTACTTC.

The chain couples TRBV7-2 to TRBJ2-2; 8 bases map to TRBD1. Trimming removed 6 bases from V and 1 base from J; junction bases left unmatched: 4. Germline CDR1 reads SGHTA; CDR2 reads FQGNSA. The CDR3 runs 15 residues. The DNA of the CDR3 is TGTGCCAGCAGACCAGGGGGCGGGAACACCGGGGAGCTGTTTTTT. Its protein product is CASRPGGGNTGELFF.

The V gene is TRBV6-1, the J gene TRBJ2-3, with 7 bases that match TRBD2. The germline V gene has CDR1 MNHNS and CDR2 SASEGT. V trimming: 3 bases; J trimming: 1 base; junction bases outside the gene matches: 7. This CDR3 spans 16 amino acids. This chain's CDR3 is CASSDRPGLGTDTQYF. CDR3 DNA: TGTGCCAGCAGTGACCGGCCCGGACTAGGCACAGATACGCAGTATTTT.

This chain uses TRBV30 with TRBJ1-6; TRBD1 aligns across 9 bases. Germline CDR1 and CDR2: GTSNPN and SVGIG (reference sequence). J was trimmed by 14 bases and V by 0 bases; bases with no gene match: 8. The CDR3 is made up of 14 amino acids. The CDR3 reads CAWSVATTGGTLHF. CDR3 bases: TGTGCCTGGAGTGTAGCCACGACAGGGGGGACCCTCCACTTT.

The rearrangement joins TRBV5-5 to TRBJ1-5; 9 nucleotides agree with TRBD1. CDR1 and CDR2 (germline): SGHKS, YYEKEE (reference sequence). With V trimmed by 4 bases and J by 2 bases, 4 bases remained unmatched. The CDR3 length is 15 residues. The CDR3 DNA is TGTGCCAGCAGCCGGACAGGGGATGGCAATCAGCCCCAGCATTTT. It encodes CASSRTGDGNQPQHF. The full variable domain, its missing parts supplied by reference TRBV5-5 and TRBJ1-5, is DAGVTQSPTHLIKTRGQQVTLRCSPISGHKSVSWYQQVLGQGPQFIFQYYEKEERGRGNFPDRFSARQFPNYSSELNVNALLLGDSALYLCASSRTGDGNQPQHFGDGTRLSIL.

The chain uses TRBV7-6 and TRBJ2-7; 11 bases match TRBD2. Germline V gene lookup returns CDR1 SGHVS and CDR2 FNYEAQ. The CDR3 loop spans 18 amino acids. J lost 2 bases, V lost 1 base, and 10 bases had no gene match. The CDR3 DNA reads TGTGCCAGCAGCTTAGTAGGGGGAACTAGCGGGAGCCCCTACGAGCAGTACTTC. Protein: CASSLVGGTSGSPYEQYF.

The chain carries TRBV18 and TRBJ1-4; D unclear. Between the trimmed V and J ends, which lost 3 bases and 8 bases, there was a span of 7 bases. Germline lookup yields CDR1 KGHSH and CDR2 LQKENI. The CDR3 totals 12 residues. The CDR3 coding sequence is TGTGCCAGCTCACCCGGTTCCGAAAAACTGTTTTTT. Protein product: CASSPGSEKLFF.